This T cell receptor beta chain was sequenced in a study of blood T cell repertoires in COVID-19. Study-level background: Material from acute and convalescent COVID-19 was sourced from the United States, Italy and Spain. Sample material is recorded as cDNA or gDNA derived from T cells, B-cell-depleted T cells, or PBMCs.

This clone occurred once. Living in 24 US areas, the participants were between roughly 18 and 89 years of age. The CDR3 is 15 residues long. The junction had 7 bases not matched to a gene; V was cut back by 5 bases and J by 6 bases. Germline V gives CDR1 MGHRA, CDR2 YSYEKL. In the authors' workflow: The authors estimated nucleated cell counts from reference gene primer amplification. Here immunoSEQ multiplex PCR was the method, and the copy in TCRdb shows in-frame clones only, minus some. V and J calls and clone size come straight from that table; D and trimming were deduced from the DNA. The data hold under 200,000 clones, with roughly nine tenths observed a single time.

The source of this sequence is a woman aged 40 to 49 in a cohort exposed to, infected with or recovered from COVID-19 (not recorded which). The V and J genes are TRBV4-1 and TRBJ1-5; 10 nucleotides align to TRBD1. Sequencing used PBMCs or T cells enriched from blood (not recorded which). CDR3 protein: CASSTWDRGGQPQHF. CDR3 DNA: TGCGCCAGCAGCACCTGGGACAGGGGTGGTCAGCCCCAGCATTTT.